The clone carrying this T cell receptor (beta chain) was detected once. This specimen belongs to a study of regulatory T cells in long-lasting Graves disease. HTBI primers from iRepertoire and Arm-PCR of CDR3 regions yielded the TCR beta libraries. A single record per CDR3 protein comes from TCRdb applying MiXCR to the multiplex PCR reads. The sample includes under 450,000 distinct CDR3 sequences, roughly 15% of them seen just once. Trimming pared 5 bases from V and 3 bases from J, leaving 10 bases between. Germline V CDR1 and CDR2: SGHKS, YYEKEE (reference sequence). The CDR3 has 13 residues. Sample time point: newly diagnosed GD, antithyroid drugs for less than 3 months. RNA from PBMCs was the source of the TCR library. These data were also reused for a study on T cells in Graves' hyperthyroidism and ophthalmopathy.

Material: peripheral blood mononuclear cells (PBMCs), obtained at new diagnosis, from a patient treated with antithyroid drugs. The gene calls are TRBV5-5 and TRBJ2-3; D is perhaps TRBD1 (6 bases). The sequence was obtained from a woman between 18 and 29 years old with Graves disease. The CDR3 protein is CASRHRETDTQYF. The CDR3, as DNA: TGTGCCAGCAGACACAGGGAAACAGATACGCAGTATTTT.